In its sample, the clone carrying this TCR beta chain was seen a few times. Its antigen is not identified. TCRdb independently ran MiXCR on the 5' RACE reads; one entry per CDR3 protein. The sample holds 220,000 or so distinct CDR3 sequences; roughly 7% are singletons and the top ten take 3.6%. This record comes from a study of identical twins. General observations from the study: Low generation probability was overrepresented in out-of-frame alpha sequences shared by twins. Without tracking the same donors, conclusions rested on cross-sectional statistical analysis. Cord blood's abundant beta clonotypes had fewer insertions, unlike memory repertoires.

CDR1 and CDR2 (germline): SGHNT, YYREEE (reference sequence). The CDR3 totals 13 residues. Trimming removed 1 base from V and 4 bases from J, with 8 bases in between. The sample was also linked to a second study, of yellow fever vaccine responses in identical twins. From that report: As reported, the vaccine T cell response of twins seemed partly convergent and partly personalized.

The sequenced sample was memory (CD45RO+) T cells sorted from blood. The chain couples TRBV5-4 to TRBJ2-5; D gene unclear. This TCR derives from a woman aged 18-29 years in good health. CDR3 loop: CASSLLPGETQYF. CDR3 in DNA: TGTGCCAGCAGCTTGCTCCCTGGAGAGACCCAGTACTTC.